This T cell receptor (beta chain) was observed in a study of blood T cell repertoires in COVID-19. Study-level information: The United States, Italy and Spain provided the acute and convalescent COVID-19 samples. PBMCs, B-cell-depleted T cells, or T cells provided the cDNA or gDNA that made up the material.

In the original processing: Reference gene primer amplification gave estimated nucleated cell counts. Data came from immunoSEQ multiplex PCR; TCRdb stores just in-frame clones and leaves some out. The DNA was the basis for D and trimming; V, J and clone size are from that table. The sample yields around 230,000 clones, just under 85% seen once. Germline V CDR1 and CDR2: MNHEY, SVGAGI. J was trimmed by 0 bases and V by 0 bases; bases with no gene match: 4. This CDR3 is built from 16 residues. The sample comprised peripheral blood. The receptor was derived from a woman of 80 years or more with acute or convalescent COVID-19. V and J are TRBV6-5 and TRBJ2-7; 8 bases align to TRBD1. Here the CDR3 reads CASSYSGQDGSYEQYF. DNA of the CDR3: TGTGCCAGCAGTTACTCGGGACAGGACGGCTCCTACGAGCAGTACTTC.